This T cell receptor (beta chain) is from a study of CD8 T cells in Susac syndrome. Overall study: Within the group of sequenced Susac syndrome patients, five or six had active disease and about eight were in remission.

Under recently defined diagnostic criteria, the patients with Susac syndrome qualified as having definite or probable disease. J lost 8 bases, V lost 6 bases, and 7 bases had no gene match. Germline V lookup: CDR1 DFQATT, CDR2 SNEGSKA (reference sequence). The CDR3 sequence is 14 residues long. A quantity of roughly 0.5 to 1 ug RNA underwent reverse transcription using random hexamers. By means of immunoSEQ multiplex PCR, TCR beta CDR3 spanning 54 Vbeta and 13 Jbeta underwent amplification. TCRdb ran MiXCR on the immunoSEQ multiplex PCR reads and lists one entry per CDR3 protein. The sample has 160,000 or so distinct CDR3 sequences, approximately 94% seen once. This clonotype was seen a single time.

The sequenced sample was CD4+ T cells from PBMCs. This sequence was found in a human donor with Susac syndrome. This chain connects TRBV20-1 to TRBJ1-6; 10 bases agree with TRBD1. CDR3 sequence (DNA): TGCAGTGCCCCCGGGACAGGGGCATATTCACCCCTCCACTTT. Its translation is CSAPGTGAYSPLHF.